This T cell receptor (beta chain) is from a study of response to subunit inactivated influenza vaccine. Ten or more counts support this clonotype. TCRdb ran MiXCR on the RT-PCR reads and lists one entry per CDR3 protein. The data hold about 700,000 distinct CDR3 sequences, with 14% observed a single time. V was cut by 3 bases and J by 7 bases, with 7 bases left in between. The CDR3 is 12 residues long. The material sequenced was PBMCs from blood, taken 14 to 15 days before vaccination. This chain links TRBV12-3 or TRBV12-4 with TRBJ2-1; no clear D. This clonotype was sampled from a middle-aged man who received an inactivated influenza vaccine. The CDR3: CASSFITNEQFF. The DNA for the CDR3 is TGTGCCAGCAGTTTTATCACGAATGAGCAGTTCTTC.